This T cell receptor beta chain was obtained from a study of T cell changes during pregnancy in multiple sclerosis (dated by TCRdb to the late 2010s). Regarding the research as a whole: In women with multiple sclerosis, the researchers looked at how the T cell repertoire shifted as pregnancy progressed.

At the junction V is shortened by 7 bases and J by 10 bases, with 20 bases in between. From the cysteine up to the phenylalanine, the CDR3 has a length of 13 residues. Just the 39-base CDR3 DNA is kept, in frame starting at base 1. From the germline V gene, CDR1 is SQVTM and CDR2 is ANQGSEA. Libraries were prepared through the immunoSEQ multiplex PCR assay. This immuneACCESS table, as held by TCRdb, lists in-frame sequences with V and J called but not all clones. Of the missing ones, under half trace to an unresolved V gene in checked studies; the others have no known cause. Across this sample there are about 40,000 clones, with 91% seen only once. Jointly, the top ten make up around 0.8% of the sample. Note on this clone: Its cognate antigen has yet to be identified. Base-call qualities are not available, and no considerably larger clone is one nucleotide away.

The TCR sequence derives from a female donor with multiple sclerosis, enrolled in a pregnancy study. The chain employs TRBV29-1 and TRBJ2-1; a weak D assignment points to TRBD1 (5 bases agree). Sequences were derived from CD4+ T cells from peripheral blood mononuclear cells, sampled before pregnancy. The nucleotides are TGCAGCGCCAGTCCGGCAGGGTTAGGCGAGCAGTTCTTC. This encodes CSASPAGLGEQFF.